This T cell receptor (beta chain) was observed in a study of regulatory T cells in long-lasting Graves disease. Study-wide results and limits: For persistent Graves' patients, TCR diversity was lower than for newly diagnosed ones. Persistent disease preferred TRBV28, TRBJ1-2 and TRBJ2-5. A greater number of public clonotypes (about 2,900) was shared by persistent patients than by new patients (roughly 880).

The authors built TCR beta libraries using iRepertoire HTBI primers and Arm-PCR of CDR3 regions. TCRdb independently ran MiXCR on the multiplex PCR reads; one entry per CDR3 protein. Of 650,000 to 700,000 distinct CDR3 sequences in the sample, about 32% were seen once. In the case of this clonotype: What it binds is not known.

The CDR3 spans 17 residues. Germline V CDR1 and CDR2: DFQATT, SNEGSKA (reference sequence). V lost 0 bases to trimming and J lost 2 bases, with 19 bases between them. Sample time point: persistent/refractory GD, antithyroid drugs over 5 years with positive TRAb. Preparation of the TCR library used RNA extracted from PBMCs. The source was peripheral blood mononuclear cells (PBMCs), collected when the disease was refractory, from a patient treated with antithyroid drugs. This sequence was found in a female donor with Graves disease. V is TRBV20-1 and J is TRBJ1-2; D is ambiguous. CDR3 sequence reads: CSARDMKGGRLNYGYTF. The CDR3 DNA reads TGCAGTGCTAGAGATATGAAGGGAGGACGGCTGAACTATGGCTACACCTTC.